The 18 T cell receptor beta chains below all came from one sample that was sequenced in a study of blood T cell repertoires in COVID-19 (dated by TCRdb to between 2020 and 2021). Libraries were built with the immunoSEQ multiplex PCR assay. The immuneACCESS repertoire file appears here via TCRdb, limited to in-frame rearrangements. These files lack a portion of the clones; in checked studies, under half of the deficit traces to unresolved V genes, and the cause of the others is not known. This sample lists 200,000 to 250,000 clones; approximately 80% were detected once. In total, the top ten clones hold 7.8% of the sample. Sequencing input: peripheral blood. These receptors all stem from a woman of 80 years or more with COVID-19, enrolled during active disease.

The chain uses TRBV4-1 and TRBJ2-7; a possible D gene is TRBD2 (5 bases). This CDR3 is built from 14 residues. Germline V gene lookup returns CDR1 MGHRA and CDR2 YSYEKL. V lost 1 base and J lost 2, with 9 bases in between. The chain's CDR3 is CASSQGTGTYEQYF. The CDR3 DNA reads as TGCGCCAGCAGCCAAGGGACTGGCACCTACGAGCAGTACTTC.

The chain is built from TRBV11-2 and TRBJ2-7, with 7 bases lining up with TRBD1. Losses at the gene ends were 7 bases for V and 0 bases for J; bases not matched to a gene: 9. Germline V gene lookup returns CDR1 SGHAT and CDR2 FQNNGV. The CDR3 runs 15 residues. The CDR3 loop is CASKTGTALSYEQYF. DNA of the CDR3: TGTGCCAGCAAGACCGGGACAGCTCTCTCCTACGAGCAGTACTTC. Using reference TRBV11-2 and TRBJ2-7 for the parts outside the CDR3, the full variable domain is EAGVAQSPRYKIIEKRQSVAFWCNPISGHATLYWYQQILGQGPKLLIQFQNNGVVDDSQLPKDRFSAERLKGVDSTLKIQPAKLEDSAVYLCASKTGTALSYEQYFGPGTRLTVT.

The rearrangement uses TRBV9 and TRBJ2-3, with a tentative D call TRBD2 (6 bases). The CDR3 contains 15 residues. Trimming removed 3 bases at V and 4 bases at J, with 15 bases between. Looked up from germline, CDR1 is SGDLS and CDR2 is YYNGEE. The CDR3 bases are TGTGCCAGCAGCGCCACCGGATGGAGGGCAGATACGCAGTATTTT. It encodes CASSATGWRADTQYF.

The genes are TRBV5-1 and TRBJ2-1, with 7 bases aligning to TRBD2. The CDR3 consists of 15 residues. Unmatched junction bases numbered 6, after V lost 6 bases and J lost 0 bases. The germline CDR1 and CDR2 sequences are SGHRS and YFSETQ. The CDR3 region is CASTPGGSSYNEQFF. CDR3 in DNA: TGCGCCAGCACCCCCGGGGGGAGCTCCTACAATGAGCAGTTCTTC.

The chain links TRBV5-4 to TRBJ2-1; 12 nucleotides line up with TRBD2. The CDR3 length is 16 residues. Germline V gene data show CDR1 as SGHNT and CDR2 as YYREEE (reference sequence). J was trimmed by 7 bases and V by 0 bases; bases with no gene match: 5. DNA of the CDR3: TGTGCCAGCAGCTTGGAACTAGCGGGAGGTCGGAATGAGCAGTTCTTC. Translation: CASSLELAGGRNEQFF.

V and J are TRBV29-1 and TRBJ2-7, with TRBD1 matching over 10 bases. Trimming took 6 bases from V and 3 from J; bases not matched to a gene: 14. Per the germline V gene, CDR1 is SQVTM and CDR2 is ANQGSEA. CDR3 size: 16 residues. The CDR3 nucleotides read TGCAGCGTCAGGGACAGGGGCAGCTCCGTATTCTACGAGCAGTACTTC. It is translated as CSVRDRGSSVFYEQYF.

This clone was counted only a few times. The chain employs TRBV19 and TRBJ1-2; D is unclear. This CDR3 contains 12 residues. V dropped 3 bases and J dropped 8 bases, with 10 bases sitting between them. Germline assignment: CDR1 LNHDA and CDR2 SQIVND (reference sequence). The CDR3, as DNA: TGTGCCAGTAGTATCGCAGGCGGGGGCTACACCTTC. This sequence encodes CASSIAGGGYTF.

The chain joins TRBV6-6 to TRBJ1-2; TRBD1 aligns across 12 bases. V shed 5 bases and J 0 bases; nucleotides not matched to a gene: 4. The CDR3 spans 16 residues. Germline CDR1 MNHNY, CDR2 SVGAGI (reference sequence). CDR3 nucleotide sequence: TGTGCCAGCAGTCGGGACAGGGGGCCCACTAACTATGGCTACACCTTC. As protein: CASSRDRGPTNYGYTF.

The chain carries TRBV29-1 and TRBJ2-5; 7 nucleotides line up with TRBD1. CDR1 SQVTM and CDR2 ANQGSEA come from the germline V gene. V shed 3 bases and J 5 bases; nucleotides not matched to a gene: 9. This CDR3 comprises 14 residues. The CDR3 reads CSVDLTGAGETQYF. CDR3 in DNA: TGCAGCGTTGATTTAACAGGGGCAGGGGAGACCCAGTACTTC.

This rearrangement joins TRBV7-8 to TRBJ1-1, with D tentatively TRBD1 (5 bases). Germline V CDR1 and CDR2: SGHVS, FQNEAQ. Trimming took 5 bases from V and 9 from J, leaving 13 bases between them. This CDR3 contains 12 residues. The CDR3 DNA reads TGTGCCAGCAGCCGTAACTCAGGGAAAGCTTTCTTT. It codes for CASSRNSGKAFF.

This clone is a singleton in its sample. This chain connects TRBV28 to TRBJ1-4; D remains unclear. The CDR3 runs to 16 residues. V was pared by 5 bases and J by 0 bases, with 13 bases between. Looked up from germline, CDR1 is MDHEN and CDR2 is SYDVKM. This chain's CDR3 is CASSPSPGATNEKLFF. The CDR3 nucleotides read TGTGCCAGCAGTCCCAGCCCGGGAGCAACTAATGAAAAACTGTTTTTT.

The chain links TRBV10-3 to TRBJ1-4, with TRBD1 identical over 11 bases. The CDR3 runs to 17 residues. The J segment lost 4 bases and the V segment lost 11 bases, leaving 15 bases of the junction unmatched. CDR1 and CDR2 from the germline V gene are ENHRY and SYGVKD. CDR3 sequence (DNA): TGTGCCGGGCACACTCGGACAGGGGGCGCGAATAATGAAAAACTGTTTTTT. Amino acids: CAGHTRTGGANNEKLFF.

V usage is TRBV5-8 and J usage is TRBJ1-1; D is unresolved. Germline V gene lookup returns CDR1 SGHTS and CDR2 YDEGEE. CDR3 length: 13 amino acids. V was trimmed by 3 bases and J by 0 bases, leaving 6 bases between them. The CDR3 region has the DNA TGTGCCAGCAGCTCCCAGATGAACACTGAAGCTTTCTTT. Translated, it gives CASSSQMNTEAFF.

The chain links TRBV10-3 to TRBJ1-2, with a possible D match to TRBD1 (5 bases). Germline V gene sequence: CDR1 ENHRY, CDR2 SYGVKD. The ends were cut back, 9 bases at V and 8 bases at J, with 19 bases in the middle. The CDR3 is 13 residues long. The CDR3 DNA sequence: TGTGCCATAGACAGCCAGGGTGGGGAAGGCTACACCTTC. Its translation: CAIDSQGGEGYTF.

The chain is built from TRBV2 and TRBJ2-5, with a possible D match to TRBD2 (6 bases). Trimming took off 3 bases at V and 4 bases at J, with 15 bases between the two ends. The CDR3 sequence is 15 residues long. CDR1 SNHLY and CDR2 FYNNEI come from the germline V gene. The CDR3 nucleotides are TGTGCCAGCAGTGAGTCCTTTGGGGGAGGAGAGACCCAGTACTTC. Residues: CASSESFGGGETQYF.

The rearrangement uses TRBV7-8 and TRBJ2-7; 9 nucleotides agree with TRBD2. V lost 5 bases to trimming and J lost 5 bases; unmatched junction nucleotides: 10. This CDR3 comprises 15 residues. From germline, CDR1 is SGHVS and CDR2 FQNEAQ. CDR3 region: CASSLTRSGRHEQYF. In nucleotides, the CDR3 is TGTGCCAGCAGCCTAACGCGTAGCGGGAGACACGAGCAGTACTTC.

V is TRBV11-2 and J is TRBJ1-2; 8 bases map to TRBD1. Looked up from germline, CDR1 is SGHAT and CDR2 is FQNNGV. This CDR3 has 16 residues. With V trimmed by 0 bases and J by 2 bases, 5 bases remained unmatched. In nucleotides, the CDR3 is TGTGCCAGCAGCTTAGATCTTTGGACAGGGAACTATGGCTACACCTTC. Its translation: CASSLDLWTGNYGYTF.

This CDR3 reads CASSHRQGLVNTEAFF. CDR3 sequence (DNA): TGTGCCAGCAGCCATCGACAGGGTTTGGTGAACACTGAAGCTTTCTTT. This chain connects TRBV7-9 to TRBJ1-1; 7 bases are a match to TRBD1. Germline CDR1 reads SEHNR; CDR2 reads FQNEAQ (reference sequence). The CDR3 totals 16 residues. The ends lost 5 bases at V and 0 bases at J; junction bases unmatched: 9. The full variable domain, completed using reference TRBV7-9 and TRBJ1-1, is DTGVSQNPRHKITKRGQNVTFRCDPISEHNRLYWYRQTLGQGPEFLTYFQNEAQLEKSRLLSDRFSAERPKGSFSTLEIQRTEQGDSAMYLCASSHRQGLVNTEAFFGQGTRLTVV.